This entry concerns a single T cell receptor (beta chain). The antigen is not known. The source of the sample is a study of T-cell memory formation after mild COVID-19. General study results and limits: Pre-infection memory carried some responding clones, suggesting that cross-reactive memory joined. Clones shrinking from day 15 to 85 showed even CD4/CD8 mixes; later expanders tilted CD4+.

Barcoded TCR alpha and TCR beta cDNA libraries with UMIs came from 5'RACE using constant-segment primers. Via MiXCR, TCRdb re-called the 5' RACE reads, giving one row per CDR3 protein. The table shows around 340,000 distinct CDR3 sequences, with approximately 15% occurring only once. The J segment lost 5 bases and the V segment lost 7 bases, leaving 8 bases of the junction unmatched. The CDR3 has 14 residues. This receptor was obtained from a man between 18 and 35 years old who had mild COVID-19 (a few samples of this study predate the infection). Cell type and time point are not known. Material: PBMCs or a T cell subset sorted from them (not recorded which). The chain carries TRBV12-3 or TRBV12-4 and TRBJ1-2, with 9 bases aligning to TRBD1. The CDR3 DNA is TGTGCCAGCACCCCCCGGGACAGGGAGTATGGCTACACCTTC. Translation: CASTPRDREYGYTF.